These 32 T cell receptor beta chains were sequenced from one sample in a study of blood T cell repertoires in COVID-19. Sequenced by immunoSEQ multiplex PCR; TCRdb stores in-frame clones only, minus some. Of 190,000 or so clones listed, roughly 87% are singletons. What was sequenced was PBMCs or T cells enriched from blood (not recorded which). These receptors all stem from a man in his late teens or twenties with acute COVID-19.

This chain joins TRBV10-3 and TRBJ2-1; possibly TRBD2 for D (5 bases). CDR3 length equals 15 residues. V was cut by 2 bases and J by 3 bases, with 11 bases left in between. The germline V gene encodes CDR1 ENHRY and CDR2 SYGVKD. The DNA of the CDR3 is TGTGCCATCAGTGAGGCTAGCTATGTCTACAATGAGCAGTTCTTC. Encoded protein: CAISEASYVYNEQFF.

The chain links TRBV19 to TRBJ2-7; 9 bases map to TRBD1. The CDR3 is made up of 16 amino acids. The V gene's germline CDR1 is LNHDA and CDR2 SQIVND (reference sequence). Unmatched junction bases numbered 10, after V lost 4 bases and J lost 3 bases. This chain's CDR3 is CASSTSQGASLYEQYF. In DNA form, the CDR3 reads TGTGCCAGTAGTACATCACAGGGGGCTTCTCTCTACGAGCAGTACTTC.

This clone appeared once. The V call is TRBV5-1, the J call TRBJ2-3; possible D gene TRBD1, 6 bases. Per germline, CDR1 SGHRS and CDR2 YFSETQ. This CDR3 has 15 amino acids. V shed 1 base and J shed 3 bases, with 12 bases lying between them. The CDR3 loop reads CASSLSPGATDTQYF. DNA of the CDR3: TGCGCCAGCAGCTTGTCGCCAGGGGCGACAGATACGCAGTATTTT.

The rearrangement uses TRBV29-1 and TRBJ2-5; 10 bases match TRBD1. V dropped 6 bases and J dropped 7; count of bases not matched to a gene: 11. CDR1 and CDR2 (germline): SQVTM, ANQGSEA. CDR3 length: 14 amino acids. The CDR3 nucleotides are TGCAGCGTCACTCCCGGGACAGGGGACGCGACCCAGTACTTC. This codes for CSVTPGTGDATQYF.

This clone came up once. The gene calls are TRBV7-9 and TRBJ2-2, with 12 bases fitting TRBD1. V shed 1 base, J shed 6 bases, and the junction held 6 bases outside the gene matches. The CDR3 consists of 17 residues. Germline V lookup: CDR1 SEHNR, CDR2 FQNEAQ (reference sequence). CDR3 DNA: TGTGCCAGCAGCTTAGTTCGTTGGGACAGGGGGCCCGGGGAGCTGTTTTTT. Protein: CASSLVRWDRGPGELFF.

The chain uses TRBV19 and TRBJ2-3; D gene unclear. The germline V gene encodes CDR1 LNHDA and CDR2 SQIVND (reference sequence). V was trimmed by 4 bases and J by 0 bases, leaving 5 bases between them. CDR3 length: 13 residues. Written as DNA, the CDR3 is TGTGCCAGTAGTAGCGGAAGCACAGATACGCAGTATTTT. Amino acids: CASSSGSTDTQYF.

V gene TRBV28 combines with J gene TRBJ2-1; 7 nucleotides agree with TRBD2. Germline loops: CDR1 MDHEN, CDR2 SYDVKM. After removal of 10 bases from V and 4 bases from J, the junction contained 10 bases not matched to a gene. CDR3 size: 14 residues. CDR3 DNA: TGTGCCACCCTGGGGCTAGCGGTATACAATGAGCAGTTCTTC. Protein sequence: CATLGLAVYNEQFF.

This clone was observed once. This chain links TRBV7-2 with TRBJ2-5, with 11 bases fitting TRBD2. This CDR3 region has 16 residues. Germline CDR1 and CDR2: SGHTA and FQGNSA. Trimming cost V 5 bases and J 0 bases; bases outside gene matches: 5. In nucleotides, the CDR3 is TGTGCCAGCAGCCCCCCTAGCGGGAGGTACCAAGAGACCCAGTACTTC. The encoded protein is CASSPPSGRYQETQYF.

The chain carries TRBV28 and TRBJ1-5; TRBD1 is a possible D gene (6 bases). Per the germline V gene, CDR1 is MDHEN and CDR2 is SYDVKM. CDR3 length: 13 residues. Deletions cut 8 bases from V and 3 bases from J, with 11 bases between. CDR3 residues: CASSTGINQPQHF. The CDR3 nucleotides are TGTGCCAGCTCCACAGGGATCAATCAGCCCCAGCATTTT. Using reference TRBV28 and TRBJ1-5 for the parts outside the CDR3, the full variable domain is DVKVTQSSRYLVKRTGEKVFLECVQDMDHENMFWYRQDPGLGLRLIYFSYDVKMKEKGDIPEGYSVSREKKERFSLILESASTNQTSMYLCASSTGINQPQHFGDGTRLSIL.

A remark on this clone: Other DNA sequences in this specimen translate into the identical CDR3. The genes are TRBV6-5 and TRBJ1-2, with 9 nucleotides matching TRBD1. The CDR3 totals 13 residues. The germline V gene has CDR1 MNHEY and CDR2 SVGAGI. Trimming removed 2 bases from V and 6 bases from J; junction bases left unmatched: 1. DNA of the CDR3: TGTGCCAGCAGTTACAGGACAGGGGATGGCTACACCTTC. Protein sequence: CASSYRTGDGYTF.

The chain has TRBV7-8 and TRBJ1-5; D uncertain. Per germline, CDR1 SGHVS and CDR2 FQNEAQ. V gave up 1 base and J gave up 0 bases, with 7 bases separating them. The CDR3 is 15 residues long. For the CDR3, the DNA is TGTGCCAGCAGCTTAGTCAGTAATAGCAATCAGCCCCAGCATTTT. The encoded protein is CASSLVSNSNQPQHF.

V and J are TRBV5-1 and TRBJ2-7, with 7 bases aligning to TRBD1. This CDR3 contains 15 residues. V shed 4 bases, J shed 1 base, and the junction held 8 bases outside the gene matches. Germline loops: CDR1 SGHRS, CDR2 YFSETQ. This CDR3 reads CASSLDLGQSYEQYF. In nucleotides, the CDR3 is TGCGCCAGCAGCCTAGATCTGGGACAGTCCTACGAGCAGTACTTC.

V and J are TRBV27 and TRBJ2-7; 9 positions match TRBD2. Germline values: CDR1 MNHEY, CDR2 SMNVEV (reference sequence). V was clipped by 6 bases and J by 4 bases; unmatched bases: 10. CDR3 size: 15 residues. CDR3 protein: CASRRSSSGIYEQYF. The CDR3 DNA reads TGTGCCAGCAGGCGGAGTTCTAGCGGGATTTACGAGCAGTACTTC.

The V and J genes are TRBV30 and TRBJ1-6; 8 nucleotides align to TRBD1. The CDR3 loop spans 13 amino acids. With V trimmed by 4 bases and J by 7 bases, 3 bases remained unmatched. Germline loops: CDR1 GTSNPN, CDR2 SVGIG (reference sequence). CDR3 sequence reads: CAWTRDRNSPLHF. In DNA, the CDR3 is TGTGCCTGGACCCGGGACAGGAATTCACCCCTCCACTTT.

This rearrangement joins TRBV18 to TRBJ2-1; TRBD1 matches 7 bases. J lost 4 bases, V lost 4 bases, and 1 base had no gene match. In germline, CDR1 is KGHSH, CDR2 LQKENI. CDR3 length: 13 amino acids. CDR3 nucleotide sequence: TGTGCCAGCTCACAGGGGGCGTACAATGAGCAGTTCTTC. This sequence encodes CASSQGAYNEQFF. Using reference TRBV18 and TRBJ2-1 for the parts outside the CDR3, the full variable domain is NAGVMQNPRHLVRRRGQEARLRCSPMKGHSHVYWYRQLPEEGLKFMVYLQKENIIDESGMPKERFSAEFPKEGPSILRIQQVVRGDSAAYFCASSQGAYNEQFFGPGTRLTVL.

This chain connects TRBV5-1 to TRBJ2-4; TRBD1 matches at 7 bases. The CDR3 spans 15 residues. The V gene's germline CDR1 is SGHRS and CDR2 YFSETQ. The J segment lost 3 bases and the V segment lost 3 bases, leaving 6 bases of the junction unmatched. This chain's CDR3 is CASSSWDSFKNIQYF. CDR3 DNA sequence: TGCGCCAGCAGCTCCTGGGACAGCTTCAAAAACATTCAGTACTTC.

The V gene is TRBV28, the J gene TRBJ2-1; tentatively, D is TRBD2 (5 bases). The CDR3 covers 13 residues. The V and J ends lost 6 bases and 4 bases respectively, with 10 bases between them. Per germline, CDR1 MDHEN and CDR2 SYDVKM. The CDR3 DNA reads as TGTGCCAGCAGACCCGGGATATACAATGAGCAGTTCTTC. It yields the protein CASRPGIYNEQFF.

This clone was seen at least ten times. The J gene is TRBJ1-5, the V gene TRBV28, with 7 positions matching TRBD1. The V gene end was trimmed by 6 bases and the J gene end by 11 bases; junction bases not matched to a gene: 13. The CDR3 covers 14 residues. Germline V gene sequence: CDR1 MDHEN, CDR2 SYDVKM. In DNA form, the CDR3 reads TGTGCCAGCAGCAGCCACCTTGGCGGGACAGCCCAGCATTTT. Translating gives CASSSHLGGTAQHF.

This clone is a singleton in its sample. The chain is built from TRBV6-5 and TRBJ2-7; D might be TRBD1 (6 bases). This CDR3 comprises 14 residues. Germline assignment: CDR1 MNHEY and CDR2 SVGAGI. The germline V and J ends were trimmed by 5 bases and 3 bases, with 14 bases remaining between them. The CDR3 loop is CASSQQGTVYEQYF. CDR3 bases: TGTGCCAGCAGTCAACAGGGAACGGTCTACGAGCAGTACTTC.

The CDR3 loop reads CASSSADRAYEQYF. The CDR3 nucleotides are TGTGCCAGCAGCTCCGCGGACAGGGCCTACGAGCAGTACTTC. This chain joins TRBV7-2 and TRBJ2-7; 8 bases fit TRBD1. V lost 4 bases and J lost 2; bases outside the gene matches: 4. Germline-derived CDR1 and CDR2 are SGHTA and FQGNSA. This CDR3 comprises 14 residues.

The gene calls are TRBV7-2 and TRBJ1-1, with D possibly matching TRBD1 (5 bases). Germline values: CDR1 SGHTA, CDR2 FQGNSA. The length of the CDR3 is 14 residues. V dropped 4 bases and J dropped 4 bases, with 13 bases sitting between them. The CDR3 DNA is TGTGCCAGCAGCTCCCCTCAGGGTTTCACTGAAGCTTTCTTT. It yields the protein CASSSPQGFTEAFF.

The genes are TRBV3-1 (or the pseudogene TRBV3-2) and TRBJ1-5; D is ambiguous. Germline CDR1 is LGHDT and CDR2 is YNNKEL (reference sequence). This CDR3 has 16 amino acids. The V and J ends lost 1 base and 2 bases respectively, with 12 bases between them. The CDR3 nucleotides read TGTGCCAGCAGCCAAGGACAAGGTTTGGGCAATCAGCCCCAGCATTTT. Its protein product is CASSQGQGLGNQPQHF.

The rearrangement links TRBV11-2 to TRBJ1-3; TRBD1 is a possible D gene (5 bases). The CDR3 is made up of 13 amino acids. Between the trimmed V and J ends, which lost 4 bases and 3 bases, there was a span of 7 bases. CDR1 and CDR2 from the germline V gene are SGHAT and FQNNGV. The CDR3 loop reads CASSSGYGNTIYF. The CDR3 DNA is TGTGCCAGCAGCTCAGGGTATGGAAACACCATATATTTT.

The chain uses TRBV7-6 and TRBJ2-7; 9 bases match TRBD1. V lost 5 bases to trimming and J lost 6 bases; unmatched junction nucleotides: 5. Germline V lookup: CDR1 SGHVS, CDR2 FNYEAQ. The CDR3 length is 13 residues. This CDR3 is CASSPTGGGEQYF. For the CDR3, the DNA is TGTGCCAGCAGCCCGACAGGGGGAGGCGAGCAGTACTTC. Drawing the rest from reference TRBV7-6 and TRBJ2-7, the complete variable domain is GAGVSQSPRYKVTKRGQDVALRCDPISGHVSLYWYRQALGQGPEFLTYFNYEAQQDKSGLPNDRFSAERPEGSISTLTIQRTEQRDSAMYRCASSPTGGGEQYFGPGTRLTVT.

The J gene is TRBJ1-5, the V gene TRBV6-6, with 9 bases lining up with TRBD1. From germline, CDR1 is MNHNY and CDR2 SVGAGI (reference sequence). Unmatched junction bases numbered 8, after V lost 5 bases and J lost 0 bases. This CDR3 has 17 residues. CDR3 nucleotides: TGTGCCAGCAGTCCTTACCCGACAGGGGGTAGCAATCAGCCCCAGCATTTT. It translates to CASSPYPTGGSNQPQHF.

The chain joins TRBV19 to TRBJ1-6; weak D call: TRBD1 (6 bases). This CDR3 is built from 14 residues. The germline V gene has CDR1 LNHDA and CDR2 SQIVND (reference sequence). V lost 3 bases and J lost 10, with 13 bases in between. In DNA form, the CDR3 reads TGTGCCAGTAGTATTCGGACAGACGGATCACCCCTCCACTTT. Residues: CASSIRTDGSPLHF.

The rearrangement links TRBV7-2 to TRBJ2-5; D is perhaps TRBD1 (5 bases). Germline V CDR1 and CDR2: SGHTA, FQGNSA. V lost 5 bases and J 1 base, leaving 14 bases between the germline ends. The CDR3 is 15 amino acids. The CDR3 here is CASSPGWGAQETQYF. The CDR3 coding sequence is TGTGCCAGCAGCCCCGGGTGGGGCGCCCAAGAGACCCAGTACTTC. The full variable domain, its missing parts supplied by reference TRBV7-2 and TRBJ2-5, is GAGVSQSPSNKVTEKGKDVELRCDPISGHTALYWYRQSLGQGLEFLIYFQGNSAPDKSGLPSDRFSAERTGGSVSTLTIQRTQQEDSAVYLCASSPGWGAQETQYFGPGTRLLVL.

CDR3 DNA: TGTGCCAGCAGTTTCCGTATGTCGGAGCGGAACTATGGCTACACCTTC. Translating gives CASSFRMSERNYGYTF. The rearrangement joins TRBV28 to TRBJ1-2; unclear D gene. CDR1 is MDHEN, CDR2 SYDVKM, per germline. V lost 3 bases and J lost 2, with 16 bases in between. The length of the CDR3 is 16 residues.

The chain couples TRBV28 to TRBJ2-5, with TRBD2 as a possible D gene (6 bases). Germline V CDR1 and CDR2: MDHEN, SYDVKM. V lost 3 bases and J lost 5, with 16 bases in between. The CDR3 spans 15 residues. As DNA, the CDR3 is TGTGCCAGCAGTTTTTTGCTTTATCGGGGGGAGACCCAGTACTTC. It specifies CASSFLLYRGETQYF.

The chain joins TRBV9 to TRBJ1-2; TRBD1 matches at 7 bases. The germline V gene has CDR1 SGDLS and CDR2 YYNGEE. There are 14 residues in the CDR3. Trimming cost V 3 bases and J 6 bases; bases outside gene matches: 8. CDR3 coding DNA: TGTGCCAGCAGCGCAAGGGACAGTCAAGATGGCTACACCTTC. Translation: CASSARDSQDGYTF.

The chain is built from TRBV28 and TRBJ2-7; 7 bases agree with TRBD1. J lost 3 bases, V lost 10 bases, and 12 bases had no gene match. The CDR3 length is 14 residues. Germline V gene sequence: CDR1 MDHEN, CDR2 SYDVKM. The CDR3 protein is CATTPWTGVYEQYF. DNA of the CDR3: TGTGCCACCACACCCTGGACAGGAGTCTACGAGCAGTACTTC.

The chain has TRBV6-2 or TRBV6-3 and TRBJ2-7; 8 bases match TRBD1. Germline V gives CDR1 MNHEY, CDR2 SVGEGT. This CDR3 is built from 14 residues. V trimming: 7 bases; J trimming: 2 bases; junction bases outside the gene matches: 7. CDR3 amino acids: CASNPTGETYEQYF. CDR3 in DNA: TGTGCCAGCAACCCGACAGGGGAGACCTACGAGCAGTACTTC.